The subject of this entry is one T cell receptor beta chain. Its antigen is not yet known. Base qualities are not at hand, and no much larger clone is one base apart. From a lookup of the germline V gene (reference sequence), CDR1 and CDR2 are LGHDT and YNNKEL. V is cut by 0 bases and J by 2 bases, and the space between the germline ends is 11 bases. The CDR3 numbers 15 residues from cysteine through phenylalanine. Only CDR3 DNA is held: 45 bases, read in frame from base 1. This specimen's time point label, interpreted: 45 days after influenza vaccine administration. The entry originates in a study of response to subunit inactivated influenza vaccine (dated by TCRdb to about 2018). The study in broad terms: Deep quantitative T cell receptor repertoire profiling was used in the study to track responses to a trivalent subunit inactivated influenza vaccine.

The protocol used for the library was RT-PCR. The reads were generated on an Illumina HiSeq 2500. The public reads were reprocessed in TCRdb via fastp at Q25 and MiXCR, keeping in-frame beta chains. For every CDR3 protein sequence, its rows merge into one entry that carries the most common genes and DNA. Recorded for this sample are about 520,000 distinct CDR3 sequences; 9.5% to 12% of them occurred a single time. Together, the top ten hold 9.5% to 15% of the sample. What the work shows at the level of the full study, not this receptor alone: It was suggested by the authors that each seasonal influenza vaccination may recruit only a limited number of new T cells.

This TCR was sampled from a man aged 45-60 years who received an inactivated influenza vaccine. Donor details come from another sample of the same person, matched by shared clones. The specimen was PBMCs from blood, collected 35 to 45 days after vaccination. The chain couples TRBV3-1 to TRBJ2-7, with no confidently assigned D gene. The CDR3 reads as follows: CASSQDAGSPYEQYF. Read as DNA, the sequence is TGTGCCAGCAGCCAAGATGCCGGCAGCCCCTACGAGCAGTACTTC.